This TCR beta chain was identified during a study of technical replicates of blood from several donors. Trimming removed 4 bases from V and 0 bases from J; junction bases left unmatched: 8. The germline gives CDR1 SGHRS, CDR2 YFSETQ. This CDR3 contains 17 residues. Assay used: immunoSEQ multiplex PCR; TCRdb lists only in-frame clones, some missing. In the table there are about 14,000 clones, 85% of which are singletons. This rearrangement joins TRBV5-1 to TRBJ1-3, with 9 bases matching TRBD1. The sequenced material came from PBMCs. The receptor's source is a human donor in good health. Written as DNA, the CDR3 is TGCGCCAGCAGCCCAAAGACAGGGGGGAGCTCTGGAAACACCATATATTTT. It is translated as CASSPKTGGSSGNTIYF.